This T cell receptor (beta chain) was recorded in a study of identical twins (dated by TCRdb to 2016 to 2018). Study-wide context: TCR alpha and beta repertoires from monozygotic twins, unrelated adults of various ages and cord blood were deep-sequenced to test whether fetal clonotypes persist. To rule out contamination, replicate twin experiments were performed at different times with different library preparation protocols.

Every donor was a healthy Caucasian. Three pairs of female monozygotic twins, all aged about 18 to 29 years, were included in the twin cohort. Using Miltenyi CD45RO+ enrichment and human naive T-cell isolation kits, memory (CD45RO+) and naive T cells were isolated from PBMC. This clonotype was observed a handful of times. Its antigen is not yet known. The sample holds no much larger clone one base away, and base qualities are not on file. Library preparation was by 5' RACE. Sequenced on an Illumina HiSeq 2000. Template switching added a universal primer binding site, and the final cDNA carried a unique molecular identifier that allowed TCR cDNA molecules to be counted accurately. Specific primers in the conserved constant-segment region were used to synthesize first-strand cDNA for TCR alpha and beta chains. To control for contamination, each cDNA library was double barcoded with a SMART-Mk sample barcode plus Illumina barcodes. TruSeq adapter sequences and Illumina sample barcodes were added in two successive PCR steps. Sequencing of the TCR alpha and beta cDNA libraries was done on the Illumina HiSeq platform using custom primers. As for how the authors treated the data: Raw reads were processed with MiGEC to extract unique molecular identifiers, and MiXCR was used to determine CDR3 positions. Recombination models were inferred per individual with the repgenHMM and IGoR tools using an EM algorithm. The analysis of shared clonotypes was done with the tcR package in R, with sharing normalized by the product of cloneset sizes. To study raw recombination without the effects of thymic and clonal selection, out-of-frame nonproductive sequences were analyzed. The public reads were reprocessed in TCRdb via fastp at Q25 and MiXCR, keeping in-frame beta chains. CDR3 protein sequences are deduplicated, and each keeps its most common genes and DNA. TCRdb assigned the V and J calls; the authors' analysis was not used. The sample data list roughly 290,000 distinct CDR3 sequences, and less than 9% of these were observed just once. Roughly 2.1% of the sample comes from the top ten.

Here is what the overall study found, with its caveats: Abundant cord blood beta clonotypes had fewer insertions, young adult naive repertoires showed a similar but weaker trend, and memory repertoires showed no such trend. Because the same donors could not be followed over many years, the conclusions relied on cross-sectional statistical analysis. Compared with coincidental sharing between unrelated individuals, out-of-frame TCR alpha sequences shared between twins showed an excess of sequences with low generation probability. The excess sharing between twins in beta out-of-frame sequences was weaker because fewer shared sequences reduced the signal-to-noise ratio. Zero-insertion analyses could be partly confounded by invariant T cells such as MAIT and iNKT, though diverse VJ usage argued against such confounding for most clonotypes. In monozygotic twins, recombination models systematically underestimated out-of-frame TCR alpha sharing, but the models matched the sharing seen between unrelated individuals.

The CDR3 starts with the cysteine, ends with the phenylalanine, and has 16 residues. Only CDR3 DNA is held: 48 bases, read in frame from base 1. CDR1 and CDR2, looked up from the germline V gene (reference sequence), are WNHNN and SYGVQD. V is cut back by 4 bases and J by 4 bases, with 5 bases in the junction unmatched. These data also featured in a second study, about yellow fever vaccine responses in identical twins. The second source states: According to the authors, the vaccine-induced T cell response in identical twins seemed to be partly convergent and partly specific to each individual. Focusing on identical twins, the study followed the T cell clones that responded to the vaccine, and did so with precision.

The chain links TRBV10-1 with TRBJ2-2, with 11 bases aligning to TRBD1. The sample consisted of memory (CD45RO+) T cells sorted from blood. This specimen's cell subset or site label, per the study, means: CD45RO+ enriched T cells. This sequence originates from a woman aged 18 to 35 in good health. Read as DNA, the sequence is TGCGCCAGCAGTGTTGCAGGGACAGGGGGCACCGGGGAGCTGTTTTTT. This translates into CASSVAGTGGTGELFF.